A selection of T cell receptor beta chains follows, all from one sample in a study of T-cell reconstitution after alpha-beta-depleted transplantation in children. TCRdb ran MiXCR on the PCR reads and lists one entry per CDR3 protein. The sample holds approximately 800,000 distinct CDR3 sequences, less than 20% seen once. The sequencing here drew on PBMCs, mostly from graft donor cells, taken 360 days after TCRalphabeta/CD19-depleted stem cell transplant. These receptors all stem from a male patient younger than 18 who had a stem cell transplant for acute lymphoblastic leukemia, so the T cells may come from the graft donor. The CDR3 runs from the conserved cysteine through the conserved F or W. The D gene is left open where the match is weak. A row's size may be missing; if present it is once, few, many or a size class.

d_gene: TRBD2
j_gene: TRBJ2-1
v_gene: TRBV20-1
abundance: many
CDR3nt: TGCAGTGCTAGAGCCGGGACTAGCGGTTACAATGAGCAGTTCTTC
CDR3aa: CSARAGTSGYNEQFF

d_gene: .
j_gene: TRBJ1-5
v_gene: TRBV28
abundance: few
CDR3nt: TGTGCCAGCAGTTTATCGCCTTTCAATCAGCCCCAGCATTTT
CDR3aa: CASSLSPFNQPQHF

d_gene: TRBD2
j_gene: TRBJ2-1
v_gene: TRBV11-1
abundance: .
CDR3nt: TGTGCCAGCAGCTCGACTAGCTCCCCAAGGGGTTACAATGAGCAGTTCTTC
CDR3aa: CASSSTSSPRGYNEQFF

d_gene: TRBD1
j_gene: TRBJ2-3
v_gene: TRBV29-1
abundance: .
CDR3nt: TGCAGCGGACAGGGGAGCACAGATACGCAGTATTTT
CDR3aa: CSGQGSTDTQYF

d_gene: .
j_gene: TRBJ1-4
v_gene: TRBV7-9
abundance: few
CDR3nt: TGTGCCAGCAGCGACCGTGATGAAAAACTGTTTTTT
CDR3aa: CASSDRDEKLFF

d_gene: .
j_gene: TRBJ2-1
v_gene: TRBV7-3
abundance: few
CDR3nt: TGTGCCAGCAGCTTAATAGGGGGTCCCCAGATAGGGAATGAGCAGTTCTTC
CDR3aa: CASSLIGGPQIGNEQFF

d_gene: TRBD2
j_gene: TRBJ2-7
v_gene: TRBV20-1
abundance: few
CDR3nt: TGCAGTGCTAGCCCAGTAGGCGGGAGGGCCTCCGGGGAGCAGTACTTC
CDR3aa: CSASPVGGRASGEQYF

d_gene: .
j_gene: TRBJ2-1
v_gene: TRBV19
abundance: .
CDR3nt: TGTGCCAGTAGTACCATGGACAGCTCCTACAATGAGCAGTTCTTC
CDR3aa: CASSTMDSSYNEQFF

d_gene: .
j_gene: TRBJ2-1
v_gene: TRBV5-1
abundance: .
CDR3nt: TGCGCCAGCAAGGATAGGACCGTTGGGTACAATGAGCAGTTCTTC
CDR3aa: CASKDRTVGYNEQFF

d_gene: .
j_gene: TRBJ1-1
v_gene: TRBV7-3
abundance: .
CDR3nt: TGTGCCAGCAGCTTAACGGCCCAGGGGCACACTGAAGCTTTCTTT
CDR3aa: CASSLTAQGHTEAFF

d_gene: .
j_gene: TRBJ2-3
v_gene: TRBV20-1
abundance: many
CDR3nt: TGCAGTGCTAGACCTCTAGGACGCACAGATACGCAGTATTTT
CDR3aa: CSARPLGRTDTQYF

d_gene: .
j_gene: TRBJ2-4
v_gene: TRBV15
abundance: many
CDR3nt: TGTGCCACCAGCAGAGATCGATACATTCAGTACTTC
CDR3aa: CATSRDRYIQYF

d_gene: TRBD1
j_gene: TRBJ1-2
v_gene: TRBV11-2
abundance: few
CDR3nt: TGTGCCAGCAGCTCCCCGCGGGACAGGGTGAGCTACACCTTC
CDR3aa: CASSSPRDRVSYTF

d_gene: .
j_gene: TRBJ2-7
v_gene: TRBV11-1
abundance: few
CDR3nt: TGTGCCAGCAGCTGGGACAACTCCTACGAGCAGTACTTC
CDR3aa: CASSWDNSYEQYF

d_gene: TRBD1
j_gene: TRBJ2-7
v_gene: TRBV7-2
abundance: .
CDR3nt: TGTGCCAGCAGCCGCCAGACAGGGGCCTACGAGCAGTACTTC
CDR3aa: CASSRQTGAYEQYF

d_gene: TRBD2
j_gene: TRBJ2-2
v_gene: TRBV5-1
abundance: .
CDR3nt: TGCGCCAGCAGCGAACCGGGACTAGCGCTCACCGGGGAGCTGTTTTTT
CDR3aa: CASSEPGLALTGELFF